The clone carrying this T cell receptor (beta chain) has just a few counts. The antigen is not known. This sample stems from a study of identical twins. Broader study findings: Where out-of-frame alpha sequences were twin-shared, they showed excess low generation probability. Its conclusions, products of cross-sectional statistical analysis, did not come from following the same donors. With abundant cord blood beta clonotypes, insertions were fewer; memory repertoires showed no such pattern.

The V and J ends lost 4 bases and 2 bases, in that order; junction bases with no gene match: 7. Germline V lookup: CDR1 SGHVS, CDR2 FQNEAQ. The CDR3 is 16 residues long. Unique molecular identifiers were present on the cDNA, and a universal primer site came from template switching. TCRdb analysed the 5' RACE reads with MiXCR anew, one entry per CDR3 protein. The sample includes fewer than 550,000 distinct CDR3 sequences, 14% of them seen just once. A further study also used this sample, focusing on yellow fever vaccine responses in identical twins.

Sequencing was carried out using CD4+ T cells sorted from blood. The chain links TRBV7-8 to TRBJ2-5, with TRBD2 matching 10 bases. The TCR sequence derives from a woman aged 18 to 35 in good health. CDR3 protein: CASSSLAGGKQETQYF. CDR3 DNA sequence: TGTGCCAGCAGCTCCTTAGCGGGAGGCAAACAAGAGACCCAGTACTTC. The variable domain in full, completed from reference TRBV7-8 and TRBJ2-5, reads GAGVSQSPRYKVAKRGQDVALRCDPISGHVSLFWYQQALGQGPEFLTYFQNEAQLDKSGLPSDRFFAERPEGSVSTLKIQRTQQEDSAVYLCASSSLAGGKQETQYFGPGTRLLVL.